Presented here are 29 T cell receptor beta chains from one specimen sequenced in a study of shared clonotypes between healthy human individuals. Method: immunoSEQ multiplex PCR; TCRdb's copy keeps in-frame clones and lacks some. The table includes some 2,100,000 clones, approximately 94% detected once. The sequenced material came from naive CD4+ T cells sorted from blood. Sample subset: CD45RA+ positively selected. The receptor set was obtained from a man between 18 and 29 years old in good health.

The CDR3 bases are TGTGCCAGCAGCCCACGGACTGCCACCGAGCAGTACTTC. The encoded protein is CASSPRTATEQYF. The chain combines TRBV9 with TRBJ2-7; D may be TRBD2 (5 bases). V was trimmed by 4 bases and J by 6 bases, leaving 14 bases between them. The CDR3 sequence is 13 residues long. Germline V CDR1 and CDR2: SGDLS, YYNGEE.

The chain employs TRBV6-5 and TRBJ2-7; no reliable D call. Germline lookup yields CDR1 MNHEY and CDR2 SVGAGI. Trimming removed 4 bases from V and 3 bases from J, with 19 bases in between. The CDR3 contains 16 residues. The CDR3 loop reads CASSSLDVKRLYEQYF. DNA for the CDR3: TGTGCCAGCAGTTCCCTCGACGTAAAACGACTCTACGAGCAGTACTTC.

The chain combines TRBV27 with TRBJ1-2; weak D call: TRBD1 (6 bases). V gave up 6 bases and J gave up 1 base, with 9 bases separating them. The germline V gene has CDR1 MNHEY and CDR2 SMNVEV (reference sequence). CDR3 length equals 13 residues. The CDR3 sequence is CASSQGNNYGYTF. For the CDR3, the DNA is TGTGCCAGCAGCCAGGGGAATAACTATGGCTACACCTTC.

The V and J genes are TRBV4-3 and TRBJ1-6, with D possibly matching TRBD1 (6 bases). This CDR3 has 14 amino acids. CDR1 is LGHNA, CDR2 YSLEER, per germline. The V gene lost 1 base and the J gene lost 8 bases, with 9 bases spanning the gap. In DNA form, the CDR3 reads TGCGCCAGCAGCCAAGGGTCAGGGGATTCACCCCTCCACTTT. It encodes CASSQGSGDSPLHF.

This chain joins TRBV5-1 and TRBJ2-1; tentatively, D is TRBD2 (6 bases). Trimming took off 4 bases at V and 7 bases at J, with 15 bases between the two ends. This CDR3 has 14 residues. Germline CDR1 SGHRS, CDR2 YFSETQ. CDR3 sequence: CASSGGGIWNEQFF. CDR3 sequence (DNA): TGCGCCAGCAGCGGAGGAGGGATATGGAATGAGCAGTTCTTC.

This clone was found a few times. Here the CDR3 reads CASSSPTGSPLHF. The DNA of the CDR3 is TGTGCCAGCAGTTCCCCTACGGGCTCACCCCTCCACTTT. This sequence joins TRBV28 and TRBJ1-6; no firm D call. V lost 4 bases and J lost 10, with 11 bases in between. In germline, CDR1 is MDHEN, CDR2 SYDVKM. CDR3 length: 13 amino acids.

This chain links TRBV6-5 with TRBJ2-1; 9 nucleotides agree with TRBD1. Germline loops: CDR1 MNHEY, CDR2 SVGAGI. The V gene end was trimmed by 1 base and the J gene end by 6 bases; junction bases not matched to a gene: 7. The CDR3 contains 16 residues. In DNA, the CDR3 is TGTGCCAGCAGTTACTATGGACAGGGGATAGGCAATGAGCAGTTCTTC. It yields the protein CASSYYGQGIGNEQFF.

This rearrangement joins TRBV6-1 to TRBJ2-3, with 7 bases fitting TRBD2. The CDR3 has 15 residues. V dropped 2 bases and J dropped 4; count of bases not matched to a gene: 6. The germline CDR1 and CDR2 sequences are MNHNS and SASEGT. This CDR3 reads CASSEPGEGADTQYF. In DNA form, the CDR3 reads TGTGCCAGCAGTGAACCGGGGGAGGGTGCAGATACGCAGTATTTT.

This chain connects TRBV6-6 to TRBJ2-7, with 9 bases aligning to TRBD2. Germline trimming cut 6 bases from V and 6 bases from J; bases unmatched to any gene: 3. This CDR3 is built from 12 residues. Germline V CDR1 and CDR2: MNHNY, SVGAGI (reference sequence). The CDR3 nucleotides are TGTGCCAGCAGCCGGACTAGCGTCGAGCAGTACTTC. The encoded protein is CASSRTSVEQYF.

Notes on this clone: This sample also contains other DNA sequences that code for the same CDR3. This sequence joins TRBV19 and TRBJ1-2; TRBD1 might be the D (5 bases). Trimming removed 2 bases from V and 4 bases from J, with 5 bases in between. The CDR3 sequence is 12 residues long. CDR1 LNHDA and CDR2 SQIVND come from the germline V gene (reference sequence). Written as DNA, the CDR3 is TGTGCCAGTAGTATAACAGGCTATGGCTACACCTTC. It encodes CASSITGYGYTF.

The chain is built from TRBV30 and TRBJ1-4, with D possibly being TRBD1 (5 bases). The germline V gene has CDR1 GTSNPN and CDR2 SVGIG (reference sequence). This CDR3 has 13 amino acids. The V gene lost 5 bases and the J gene lost 6 bases, with 13 bases spanning the gap. This chain's CDR3 is CAWGLGGDEKLFF. The CDR3 region has the DNA TGTGCCTGGGGACTCGGGGGAGATGAAAAACTGTTTTTT.

The CDR3 loop reads CASTYGAGDYEQYF. The CDR3 DNA follows: TGTGCCAGCACCTACGGGGCAGGGGACTACGAGCAGTACTTC. The V call is TRBV6-6, the J call TRBJ2-7, with a weak D call TRBD1 (6 bases). Germline-derived CDR1 and CDR2 are MNHNY and SVGAGI (reference sequence). The CDR3 has 14 residues. V was trimmed by 7 bases and J by 3 bases, leaving 16 bases between them.

The chain links TRBV2 to TRBJ1-2; D ambiguous. This CDR3 spans 14 amino acids. Looked up from germline, CDR1 is SNHLY and CDR2 is FYNNEI. Between the trimmed V and J ends, which lost 3 bases and 0 bases, there was a span of 8 bases. The CDR3 region is CASSEAAANYGYTF. The CDR3 DNA reads TGTGCCAGCAGTGAGGCAGCAGCTAACTATGGCTACACCTTC.

The rearrangement joins TRBV28 to TRBJ2-7; 10 nucleotides agree with TRBD2. Germline CDR1 MDHEN, CDR2 SYDVKM. The length of the CDR3 is 14 residues. V lost 6 bases and J lost 5; bases outside the gene matches: 7. The CDR3 loop is CASSSAGGPHEQYF. CDR3 coding DNA: TGTGCCAGCAGCTCAGCGGGGGGGCCACACGAGCAGTACTTC.

The chain couples TRBV7-9 to TRBJ2-2, with 9 bases lining up with TRBD2. The V and J ends lost 5 bases and 6 bases, in that order; junction bases with no gene match: 10. Germline loops: CDR1 SEHNR, CDR2 FQNEAQ (reference sequence). The CDR3 spans 16 residues. This CDR3 is CASSQPAGGPPGELFF. The CDR3, as DNA: TGTGCCAGCAGCCAACCAGCGGGGGGCCCTCCCGGGGAGCTGTTTTTT.

CDR3 DNA sequence: TGTGCCAGTGAAGACAGGAGCCCTGGAAACACCATATATTTT. Amino acid sequence: CASEDRSPGNTIYF. The chain is built from TRBV19 and TRBJ1-3, with D maybe TRBD1 (6 bases). Germline V lookup: CDR1 LNHDA, CDR2 SQIVND (reference sequence). Between the trimmed V and J ends, which lost 8 bases and 2 bases, there was a span of 13 bases. CDR3 length: 14 amino acids.

The V gene is TRBV14, the J gene TRBJ2-7, with D unresolved. The CDR3 has 12 residues. Trimming took off 2 bases at V and 6 bases at J, with 8 bases between the two ends. Per germline, CDR1 SGHDN and CDR2 FVKESK. CDR3 in amino acids: CASSQLGSEQYF. In DNA, the CDR3 is TGTGCCAGCAGCCAATTGGGGTCCGAGCAGTACTTC.

This chain connects TRBV4-1 to TRBJ1-5; no firm D call. V dropped 4 bases and J dropped 2 bases, with 12 bases sitting between them. This CDR3 is built from 15 residues. The germline CDR1 and CDR2 sequences are MGHRA and YSYEKL. The CDR3 reads CASSPREVGNQPQHF. The CDR3 region has the DNA TGCGCCAGCAGCCCAAGGGAGGTCGGCAATCAGCCCCAGCATTTT.

In regard to this clone: Relative to the germline gene, one junction end is altered; a read error may explain this. V and J are TRBV7-7 and TRBJ2-2; D is unresolved. CDR3 size: 14 residues. The germline gives CDR1 SSHAT, CDR2 FNYEAQ (reference sequence). CDR3 region: CASSLGPPPQELFF. The CDR3 DNA follows: TGTGCTAGCAGCTTGGGTCCTCCCCCGCAGGAGCTGTTTTTT.

This chain joins TRBV4-1 and TRBJ1-2; 9 bases are a match to TRBD1. Germline trimming cut 4 bases from V and 2 bases from J; bases unmatched to any gene: 5. The germline V gene encodes CDR1 MGHRA and CDR2 YSYEKL. The length of the CDR3 is 15 residues. The CDR3 DNA follows: TGCGCCAGCAGCCCGTACGGACAGGGGAACTATGGCTACACCTTC. Translation: CASSPYGQGNYGYTF.

The chain couples TRBV10-3 to TRBJ2-5; tentative D call: TRBD2 (6 bases). CDR1 ENHRY and CDR2 SYGVKD come from the germline V gene. The CDR3 contains 14 residues. The V end was cut by 4 bases, the J end by 5 bases, with 14 bases between. In DNA form, the CDR3 reads TGTGCCATCAGTGTAGGAGGGGTAACGGAGACCCAGTACTTC. Its translation: CAISVGGVTETQYF.

The chain has TRBV5-5 and TRBJ1-5, with D perhaps matching TRBD1 (6 bases). Germline CDR1 SGHKS, CDR2 YYEKEE (reference sequence). The CDR3 has 18 residues. Trimming took 4 bases from V and 3 from J, leaving 23 bases between them. The CDR3 sequence is CASSTGVGTTWFNQPQHF. DNA for the CDR3: TGTGCCAGCAGCACCGGCGTAGGGACAACGTGGTTCAATCAGCCCCAGCATTTT.

The gene calls are TRBV5-8 and TRBJ2-7; possibly TRBD2 for D (5 bases). Trimming removed 3 bases at V and 6 bases at J, with 10 bases between. The germline CDR1 and CDR2 sequences are SGHTS and YDEGEE. The CDR3 spans 12 residues. The CDR3 region is CASSSLGAEQYF. In nucleotides, the CDR3 is TGTGCCAGCAGCTCTTTGGGAGCCGAGCAGTACTTC.

The rearrangement uses TRBV21-1 and TRBJ1-2. TRBV21-1 is shown as a pseudogene. The CDR3 totals 13 residues. The DNA of the CDR3 is TGTGCCAGCCCTCCCAGACTGGCCCATGGCTACACCTTC. Amino acids: CASPPRLAHGYTF.

The rearrangement uses TRBV28 and TRBJ2-3; no firm D call. Germline V CDR1 and CDR2: MDHEN, SYDVKM. With 3 bases removed from V and 3 bases from J, the gap between germline ends came to 19 bases. The CDR3 contains 17 residues. The CDR3 is CASSLASLGYLTDTQYF. As DNA, the CDR3 is TGTGCCAGCAGTTTGGCGTCGTTGGGGTATCTAACAGATACGCAGTATTTT.

In regard to this clone: This CDR3 is also generated by other DNA sequences in the sample. The chain recombines TRBV19 with TRBJ1-5; D unresolved. The V end was cut by 3 bases, the J end by 3 bases, with 9 bases between. CDR1 is LNHDA, CDR2 SQIVND, per germline (reference sequence). The CDR3 spans 14 residues. CDR3 in amino acids: CASSISQNNQPQHF. In nucleotides, the CDR3 is TGTGCCAGTAGTATTAGTCAAAACAATCAGCCCCAGCATTTT.

The chain employs TRBV10-3 and TRBJ2-2; 8 positions agree with TRBD2. The junction had 8 bases not matched to a gene; V was cut back by 11 bases and J by 6 bases. The CDR3 extends over 13 amino acids. Germline V lookup: CDR1 ENHRY, CDR2 SYGVKD. CDR3 region: CASGLAVAGELFF. DNA for the CDR3: TGTGCCTCAGGACTAGCCGTCGCCGGGGAGCTGTTTTTT.

The V gene is TRBV7-9, the J gene TRBJ1-2, with 8 nucleotides matching TRBD1. In germline, CDR1 is SEHNR, CDR2 FQNEAQ (reference sequence). V dropped 8 bases and J dropped 8; count of bases not matched to a gene: 19. CDR3 size: 16 residues. This chain's CDR3 is CASGMGVGQGSRGYTF. The CDR3 DNA reads as TGTGCCAGCGGAATGGGGGTTGGACAGGGCTCGCGGGGCTACACCTTC.

This chain links TRBV9 with TRBJ2-3; no definite D call. CDR1 is SGDLS and CDR2 is YYNGEE in the germline V gene. The CDR3 has 12 amino acids. The V and J ends lost 0 bases and 7 bases respectively, with 6 bases between them. CDR3 sequence: CASSVVPHTQYF. CDR3 nucleotides: TGTGCCAGCAGCGTAGTACCGCATACGCAGTATTTT. The full variable domain, rest sourced from reference TRBV9 and TRBJ2-3, is DSGVTQTPKHLITATGQRVTLRCSPRSGDLSVYWYQQSLDQGLQFLIQYYNGEERAKGNILERFSAQQFPDLHSELNLSSLELGDSALYFCASSVVPHTQYFGPGTRLTVL.